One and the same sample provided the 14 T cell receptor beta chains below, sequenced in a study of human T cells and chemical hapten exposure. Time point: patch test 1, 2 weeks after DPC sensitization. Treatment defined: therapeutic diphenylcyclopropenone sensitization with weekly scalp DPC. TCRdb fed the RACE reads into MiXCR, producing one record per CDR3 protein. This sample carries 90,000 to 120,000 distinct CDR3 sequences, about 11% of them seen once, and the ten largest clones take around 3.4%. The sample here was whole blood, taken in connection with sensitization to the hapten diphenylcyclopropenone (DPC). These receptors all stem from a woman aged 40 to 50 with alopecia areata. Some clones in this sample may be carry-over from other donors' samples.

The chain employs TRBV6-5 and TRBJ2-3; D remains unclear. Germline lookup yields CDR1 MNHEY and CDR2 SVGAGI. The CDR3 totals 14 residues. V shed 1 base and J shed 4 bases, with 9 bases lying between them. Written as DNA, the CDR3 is TGTGCCAGCAGTTACTTACATCGGGCAGATACGCAGTATTTT. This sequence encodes CASSYLHRADTQYF.

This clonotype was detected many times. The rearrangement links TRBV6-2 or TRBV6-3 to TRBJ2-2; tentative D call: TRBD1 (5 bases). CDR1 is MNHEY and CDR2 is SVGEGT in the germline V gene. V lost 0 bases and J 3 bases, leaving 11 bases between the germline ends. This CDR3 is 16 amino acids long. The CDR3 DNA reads TGTGCCAGCAGTTACTCGAAACAGGTTGACACCGGGGAGCTGTTTTTT. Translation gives CASSYSKQVDTGELFF.

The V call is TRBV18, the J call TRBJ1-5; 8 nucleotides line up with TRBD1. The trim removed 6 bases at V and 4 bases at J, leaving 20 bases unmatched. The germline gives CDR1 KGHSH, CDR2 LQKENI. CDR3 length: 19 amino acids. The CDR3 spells CASSPVKRTGSIANQPQHF. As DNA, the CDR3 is TGTGCCAGCTCGCCGGTGAAAAGGACAGGGTCTATAGCAAATCAGCCCCAGCATTTT.

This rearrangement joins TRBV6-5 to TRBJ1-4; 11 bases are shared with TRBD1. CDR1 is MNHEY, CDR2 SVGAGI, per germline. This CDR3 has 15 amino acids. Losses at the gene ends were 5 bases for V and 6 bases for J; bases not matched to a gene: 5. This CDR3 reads CASSPGQGGHEKLFF. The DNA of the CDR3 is TGTGCCAGCAGTCCGGGACAGGGGGGCCATGAAAAACTGTTTTTT.

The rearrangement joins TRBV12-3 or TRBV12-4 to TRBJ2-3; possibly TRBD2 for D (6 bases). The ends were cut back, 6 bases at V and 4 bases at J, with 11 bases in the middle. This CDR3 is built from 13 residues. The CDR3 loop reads CASRQAGPDTQYF. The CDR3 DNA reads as TGTGCCAGCAGACAAGCGGGTCCAGATACGCAGTATTTT.

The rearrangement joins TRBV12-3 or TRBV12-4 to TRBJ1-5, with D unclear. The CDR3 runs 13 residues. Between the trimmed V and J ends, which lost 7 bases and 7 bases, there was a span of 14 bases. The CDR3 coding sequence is TGTGCCAGCAAAAGTCTCCCGGACCAGCCCCAGCATTTT. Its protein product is CASKSLPDQPQHF.

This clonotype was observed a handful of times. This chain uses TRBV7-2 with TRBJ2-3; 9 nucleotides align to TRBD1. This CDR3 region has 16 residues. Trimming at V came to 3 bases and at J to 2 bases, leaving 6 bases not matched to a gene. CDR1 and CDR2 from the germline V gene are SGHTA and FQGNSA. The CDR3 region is CASSLGGTGFTDTQYF. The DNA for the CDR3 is TGTGCCAGCAGCTTGGGTGGGACAGGGTTCACAGATACGCAGTATTTT.

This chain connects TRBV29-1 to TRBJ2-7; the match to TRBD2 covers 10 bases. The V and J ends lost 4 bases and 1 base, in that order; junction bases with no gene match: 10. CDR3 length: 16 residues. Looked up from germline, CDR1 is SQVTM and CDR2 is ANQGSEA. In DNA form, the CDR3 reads TGCAGCGTTGGAAATTTGCCTAGCGGGAGTTCCTACGAGCAGTACTTC. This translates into CSVGNLPSGSSYEQYF.

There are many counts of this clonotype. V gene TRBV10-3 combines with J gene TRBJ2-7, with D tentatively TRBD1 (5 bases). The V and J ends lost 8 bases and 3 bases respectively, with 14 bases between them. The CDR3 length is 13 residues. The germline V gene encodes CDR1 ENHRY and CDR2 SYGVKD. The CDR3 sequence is CAISDSSLYEQYF. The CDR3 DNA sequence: TGTGCCATCTCAGACAGTTCACTCTACGAGCAGTACTTC.

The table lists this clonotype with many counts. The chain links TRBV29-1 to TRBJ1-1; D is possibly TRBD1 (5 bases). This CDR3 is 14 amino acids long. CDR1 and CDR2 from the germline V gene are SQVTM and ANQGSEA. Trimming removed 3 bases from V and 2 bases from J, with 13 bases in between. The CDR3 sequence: CSVDAGRGNTEAFF. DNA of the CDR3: TGCAGCGTTGACGCAGGGCGAGGAAACACTGAAGCTTTCTTT.

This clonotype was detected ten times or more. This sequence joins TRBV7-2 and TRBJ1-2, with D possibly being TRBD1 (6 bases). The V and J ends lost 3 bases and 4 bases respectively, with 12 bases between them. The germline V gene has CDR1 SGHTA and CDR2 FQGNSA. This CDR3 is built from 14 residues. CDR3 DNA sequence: TGTGCCAGCAGCTTGGCGGGACAAAGCTATGGCTACACCTTC. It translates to CASSLAGQSYGYTF.

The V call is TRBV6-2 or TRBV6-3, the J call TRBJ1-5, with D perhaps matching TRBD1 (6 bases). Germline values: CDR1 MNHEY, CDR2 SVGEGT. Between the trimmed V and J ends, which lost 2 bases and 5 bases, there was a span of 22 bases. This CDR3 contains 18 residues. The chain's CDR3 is CASSYAPTQGHFYQPQHF. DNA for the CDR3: TGTGCCAGCAGTTACGCTCCCACACAGGGCCATTTTTATCAGCCCCAGCATTTT.

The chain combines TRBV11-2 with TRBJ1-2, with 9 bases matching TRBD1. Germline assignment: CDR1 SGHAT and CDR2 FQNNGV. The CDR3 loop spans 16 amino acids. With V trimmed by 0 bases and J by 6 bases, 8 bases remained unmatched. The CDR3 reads CASSLDRLTGGNGYTF. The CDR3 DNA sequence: TGTGCCAGCAGCTTAGATCGCCTAACAGGGGGCAATGGCTACACCTTC.

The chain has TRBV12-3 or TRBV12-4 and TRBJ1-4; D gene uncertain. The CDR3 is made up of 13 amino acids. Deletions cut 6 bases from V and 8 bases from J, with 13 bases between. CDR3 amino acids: CASSSDRAEKLFF. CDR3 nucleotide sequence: TGTGCCAGCAGCTCGGACCGCGCCGAAAAACTGTTTTTT.